The present TCR beta chain was sequenced within a study of blood T cell repertoires in COVID-19 (TCRdb year 2020). In the study overall: Collaborator samples came from the United States, Italy and Spain and covered acute and convalescent phases of COVID-19. The material from the prospective study consisted of cDNA or gDNA derived from T cells, B-cell-depleted T cells, or PBMCs. The dataset comprised deeply sampled blood TCRbeta repertoires from subjects exposed to, actively infected with, or recovered from COVID-19. The repertoires were released in a freely available public database intended as a resource for research on the immune response to SARS-CoV-2. Samples came from the ongoing ImmuneRACE study (first 160 participants) plus 1,254 subjects from 6 global collaborators. Nearly every sample came with metadata listing a de-identified subject ID, COVID-19 status, age in years and sex. Where HLA class I and class II types were available, the types were taken from metadata supplied by the sample provider, not from assay-based typing.

Its CDR3 holds 15 amino acids, cysteine through phenylalanine. The retained sequence is limited to the CDR3, 45 bases, with the frame set at the first base. The germline V gene supplies CDR1 MNHEY and CDR2 SVGAGI. V sheds 2 bases and J sheds 5 bases, leaving 13 bases between their ends. TCRbeta CDR3 regions were amplified from genomic DNA using the immunoSEQ Assay, a bias-controlled multiplex PCR. In the source study's methods: Within the assay, amplification of reference gene primers was used to estimate how many nucleated cells each sample contained. To quantify the absolute abundance of each unique TCRbeta CDR3 rearrangement, sequence reads were collapsed and filtered. For each sample, productive Simpson clonality was calculated as the square root of Simpson's diversity index across productive rearrangements. TCRdb mirrors the immuneACCESS table, restricted to in-frame sequences. Some clones are absent from its copies; in checked studies, under half trace to an unresolved V gene, and the reason for the others is unknown. The D gene and trimming were derived from the DNA, and the V and J assignments and clone size from that table. Present in this sample are about 200,000 clones, around 84% of which were seen just once. The top ten hold about 6% of the sample.

About this clone: The clone's antigen remains unknown. It has no much larger one-base neighbor in the sample; base qualities were not kept.

The collaborating institutions used their own protocols to collect whole blood in K2EDTA tubes. For TCRbeta analysis, collaborator samples were shipped as frozen whole blood, as isolated PBMCs, or as DNA extracted from either sample type. What the work shows at the level of the full study, not this receptor alone: The amount of clinical and demographic metadata varied by source and participant and was provided uncurated.

The source of this sequence is a man of 80 years or more with acute or convalescent COVID-19. The rearrangement combines TRBV6-5 with TRBJ2-1; the D segment could be TRBD2, given 6 matching bases. The sample was peripheral blood. The CDR3 sequence is CASSYTVGGNNEQFF. The DNA reads TGTGCCAGCAGTTACACCGTGGGGGGAAACAATGAGCAGTTCTTC.